Below are 20 T cell receptor beta chains sequenced from a single sample in a study of siplizumab effects on memory and regulatory T cells. Method: immunoSEQ multiplex PCR; TCRdb's copy keeps in-frame clones and lacks some. The sample lists 99,000 or so clones; under 95% were seen once. The sample consisted of CD4+ T cells sorted from blood. The receptor source for this set is a human donor in good health.

V gene TRBV6-5 combines with J gene TRBJ2-4, with 7 bases aligning to TRBD1. The germline CDR1 and CDR2 sequences are MNHEY and SVGAGI. The CDR3 sequence is 15 residues long. The junction had 7 bases not matched to a gene; V was cut back by 2 bases and J by 6 bases. The CDR3 loop reads CASSYRRQGVNIQYF. DNA of the CDR3: TGTGCCAGCAGTTACCGTAGACAGGGAGTAAACATTCAGTACTTC.

V usage is TRBV27 and J usage is TRBJ2-3; a possible D gene is TRBD1 (5 bases). The V gene lost 1 base and the J gene lost 0 bases, with 8 bases spanning the gap. This CDR3 has 15 residues. Germline values: CDR1 MNHEY, CDR2 SMNVEV (reference sequence). Written as DNA, the CDR3 is TGTGCCAGCAGTTTATTGGCAGGGAGCACAGATACGCAGTATTTT. It translates to CASSLLAGSTDTQYF.

This rearrangement joins TRBV6-5 to TRBJ1-2; 10 bases are a match to TRBD1. Losses at the gene ends were 8 bases for V and 5 bases for J; bases not matched to a gene: 8. Germline assignment: CDR1 MNHEY and CDR2 SVGAGI. The CDR3 covers 14 residues. The DNA for the CDR3 is TGTGCCAGCGGCCGGGGACAGGGGTTTTATGGCTACACCTTC. It encodes CASGRGQGFYGYTF.

The chain uses TRBV28 and TRBJ2-5; no clear D gene. Trimming pared 2 bases from V and 5 bases from J, leaving 6 bases between. Germline V gene data show CDR1 as MDHEN and CDR2 as SYDVKM. The CDR3 is 12 residues long. For the CDR3, the DNA is TGTGCCAGCAGTTTAACTCCGGAGACCCAGTACTTC. The encoded protein is CASSLTPETQYF. The complete variable domain, with remaining parts taken from reference TRBV28 and TRBJ2-5, reads DVKVTQSSRYLVKRTGEKVFLECVQDMDHENMFWYRQDPGLGLRLIYFSYDVKMKEKGDIPEGYSVSREKKERFSLILESASTNQTSMYLCASSLTPETQYFGPGTRLLVL.

This chain connects TRBV19 to TRBJ1-4; 9 bases are a match to TRBD1. V dropped 1 base and J dropped 8; count of bases not matched to a gene: 11. The CDR3 sequence is 17 residues long. The germline CDR1 and CDR2 sequences are LNHDA and SQIVND (reference sequence). The CDR3: CASSIVRRGQGGEKLFF. As DNA, the CDR3 is TGTGCCAGTAGTATAGTAAGGAGGGGACAGGGTGGCGAAAAACTGTTTTTT.

J is TRBJ1-1 and V is TRBV7-2; 10 bases are a match to TRBD1. Losses at the gene ends were 6 bases for V and 1 base for J; bases not matched to a gene: 8. The germline gives CDR1 SGHTA, CDR2 FQGNSA. CDR3 length: 16 amino acids. CDR3 in DNA: TGTGCCAGCAGTATAGGGACAGGGGTTGAGAACACTGAAGCTTTCTTT. It is translated as CASSIGTGVENTEAFF.

The gene calls are TRBV19 and TRBJ2-3, with TRBD2 matching 12 bases. V was pared by 6 bases and J by 1 base, with 8 bases of the junction left unmatched. Germline V lookup: CDR1 LNHDA, CDR2 SQIVND (reference sequence). The CDR3 sequence is 17 residues long. For the CDR3, the DNA is TGTGCCAGTAGCTCCGGGACTAGCGGGTCTGGCACAGATACGCAGTATTTT. Its protein product is CASSSGTSGSGTDTQYF.

The chain links TRBV7-9 to TRBJ1-5, with no clear D. Germline V gene lookup returns CDR1 SEHNR and CDR2 FQNEAQ (reference sequence). The CDR3 has 16 amino acids. Between the trimmed V and J ends, which lost 4 bases and 6 bases, there was a span of 19 bases. The CDR3 region has the DNA TGTGCCAGCAGCTCTCATAAAGGTCCAGCGGGTCAGCCCCAGCATTTT. Its protein product is CASSSHKGPAGQPQHF.

This clone was detected only once. The chain joins TRBV19 to TRBJ2-4; no definite D call. The CDR3 is made up of 13 amino acids. The germline V gene encodes CDR1 LNHDA and CDR2 SQIVND (reference sequence). The V end lost 0 bases, the J end lost 10 bases, and 10 bases lay between the germline ends. CDR3 loop: CASSIDPSPIQYF. The CDR3 nucleotides read TGTGCCAGTAGTATAGACCCCAGCCCAATTCAGTACTTC.

The rearrangement uses TRBV19 and TRBJ2-1; a weak D match, TRBD2 (6 bases). The germline gives CDR1 LNHDA, CDR2 SQIVND (reference sequence). V lost 4 bases and J lost 6, with 19 bases in between. The CDR3 is made up of 16 amino acids. The CDR3 sequence: CASSTLLGGASNEQFF. In DNA, the CDR3 is TGTGCCAGTAGTACCTTACTAGGCGGGGCCTCCAATGAGCAGTTCTTC.

The chain is built from TRBV7-8 and TRBJ2-7; TRBD2 agrees at 9 bases. V shed 0 bases, J shed 0 bases, and the junction held 6 bases outside the gene matches. Germline V gene lookup returns CDR1 SGHVS and CDR2 FQNEAQ. The CDR3 consists of 17 residues. CDR3 residues: CASSLALTSGASYEQYF. The CDR3 DNA reads TGTGCCAGCAGCTTAGCTCTGACTAGCGGTGCCTCCTACGAGCAGTACTTC.

The J gene is TRBJ2-1, the V gene TRBV5-4, with D possibly called TRBD1 or TRBD2 (6 bases each). V dropped 2 bases and J dropped 6 bases, with 15 bases sitting between them. From germline, CDR1 is SGHNT and CDR2 YYREEE (reference sequence). CDR3 length: 15 residues. This CDR3 is CASSLGGRIPNEQFF. The DNA of the CDR3 is TGTGCCAGCAGCTTAGGGGGGAGGATCCCCAATGAGCAGTTCTTC.

This chain uses TRBV19 with TRBJ2-1, with 9 bases identical to TRBD2. CDR1 LNHDA and CDR2 SQIVND come from the germline V gene (reference sequence). The J segment lost 1 base and the V segment lost 5 bases, leaving 3 bases of the junction unmatched. This CDR3 region has 15 residues. The CDR3 coding sequence is TGTGCCAGTAGTGTCAGCGGGGGGTCCTACAATGAGCAGTTCTTC. It yields the protein CASSVSGGSYNEQFF.

The table lists this clone with a few counts. The chain recombines TRBV5-6 with TRBJ1-2; no clear D gene. The CDR3 consists of 11 residues. Trimming stripped 6 bases from V and 1 base from J, with 4 bases between. Per germline, CDR1 SGHDT and CDR2 YYEEEE. CDR3 nucleotides: TGTGCCAGCAAACTTAACTATGGCTACACCTTC. This encodes CASKLNYGYTF.

The V gene is TRBV2, the J gene TRBJ2-5; D possibly corresponds to TRBD1 (6 bases). Germline V gives CDR1 SNHLY, CDR2 FYNNEI. The germline V and J ends were trimmed by 0 bases and 5 bases, with 16 bases remaining between them. The CDR3 contains 16 residues. This CDR3 is CASSEAGGVSGETQYF. CDR3 in DNA: TGTGCCAGCAGTGAAGCAGGGGGTGTCTCTGGGGAGACCCAGTACTTC.

There are a few counts of this clone. The chain has TRBV7-8 and TRBJ2-5, with 7 bases fitting TRBD2. Trimming removed 1 base from V and 4 bases from J; junction bases left unmatched: 3. Germline CDR1 reads SGHVS; CDR2 reads FQNEAQ. The CDR3 is made up of 14 amino acids. The CDR3 loop is CASSLGWGGETQYF. In DNA form, the CDR3 reads TGTGCCAGCAGCTTAGGGTGGGGGGGAGAGACCCAGTACTTC.

V gene TRBV6-1 combines with J gene TRBJ1-3; D remains ambiguous. Between the trimmed V and J ends, which lost 3 bases and 0 bases, there was a span of 9 bases. CDR3 length equals 15 residues. CDR1 and CDR2 (germline): MNHNS, SASEGT. The CDR3 DNA sequence: TGTGCCAGCAGTGAGGCCACTGGCTCTGGAAACACCATATATTTT. Translating gives CASSEATGSGNTIYF.

The chain carries TRBV25-1 and TRBJ1-5, with a weak D call TRBD1 (5 bases). This CDR3 is 13 amino acids long. The V gene lost 3 bases and the J gene lost 4 bases, with 7 bases spanning the gap. The V gene's germline CDR1 is MGHDK and CDR2 SYGVNS. This CDR3 reads CASSDRVNQPQHF. CDR3 bases: TGTGCCAGCAGTGACAGGGTGAATCAGCCCCAGCATTTT.

The rearrangement uses TRBV6-1 and TRBJ2-7, with TRBD1 matching over 8 bases. J was trimmed by 2 bases and V by 6 bases; bases with no gene match: 6. From germline, CDR1 is MNHNS and CDR2 SASEGT. The CDR3 totals 14 residues. CDR3 in DNA: TGTGCCAGCAGACCGGGACAGGCAACCTACGAGCAGTACTTC. Its protein product is CASRPGQATYEQYF.

The chain joins TRBV7-8 to TRBJ2-6; D unclear. The germline V gene has CDR1 SGHVS and CDR2 FQNEAQ. The CDR3 contains 13 residues. V lost 6 bases, J lost 2 bases, and 5 bases lay in between. CDR3 protein: CASSPAGANVLTF. CDR3 DNA sequence: TGTGCCAGCAGTCCCGCTGGGGCCAACGTCCTGACTTTC.